This TCR beta chain was captured in a study of T-cell reconstitution after alpha-beta-depleted transplantation in children. On this clonotype: Its antigen is not known.

General study findings and limits: About two months after transplant, alpha-beta T cells reportedly came from several hundred expanded graft clones.

Trimming pared 5 bases from V and 2 bases from J, leaving 12 bases between. Germline CDR1 and CDR2: SGHVS and FQNEAQ. The CDR3 is 14 residues long. Researchers prepared the TCRbeta library using unique molecular identifiers, the study reports. TCRdb itself ran the PCR reads through MiXCR, one entry per CDR3 protein. The sample lists about 610,000 distinct CDR3 sequences; around 27% were seen once. Material: PBMCs, obtained before TCRalphabeta/CD19-depleted stem cell transplant. The receptor was derived from a boy in the first two years of life with Wiskott-Aldrich syndrome, due to receive a stem cell transplant. This chain connects TRBV7-8 to TRBJ2-5; maybe TRBD2 (6 bases). The CDR3: CASSQWREQETQYF. CDR3 coding DNA: TGTGCCAGCAGCCAGTGGAGGGAACAAGAGACCCAGTACTTC.